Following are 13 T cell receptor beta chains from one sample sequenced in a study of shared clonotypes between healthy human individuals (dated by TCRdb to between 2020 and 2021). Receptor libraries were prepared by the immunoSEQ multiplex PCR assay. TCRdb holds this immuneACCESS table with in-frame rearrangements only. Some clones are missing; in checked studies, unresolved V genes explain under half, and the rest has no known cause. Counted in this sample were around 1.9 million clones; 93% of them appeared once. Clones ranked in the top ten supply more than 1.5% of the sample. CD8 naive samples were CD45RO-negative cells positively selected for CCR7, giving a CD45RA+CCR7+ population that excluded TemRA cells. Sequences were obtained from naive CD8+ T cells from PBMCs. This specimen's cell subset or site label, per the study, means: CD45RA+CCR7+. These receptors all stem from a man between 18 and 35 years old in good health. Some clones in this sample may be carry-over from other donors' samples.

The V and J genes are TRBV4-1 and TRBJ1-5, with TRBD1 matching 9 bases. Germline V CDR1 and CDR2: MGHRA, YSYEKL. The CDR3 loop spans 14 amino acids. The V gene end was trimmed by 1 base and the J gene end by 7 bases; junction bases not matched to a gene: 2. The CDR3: CASSQGQGEQPQHF. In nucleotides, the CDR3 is TGCGCCAGCAGCCAAGGACAGGGGGAGCAGCCCCAGCATTTT.

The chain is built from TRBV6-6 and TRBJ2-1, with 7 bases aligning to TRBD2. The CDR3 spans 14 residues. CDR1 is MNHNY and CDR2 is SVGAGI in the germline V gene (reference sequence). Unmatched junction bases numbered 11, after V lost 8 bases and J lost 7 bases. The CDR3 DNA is TGTGCCAGCTGGAGGGTGGGGAGGGATAATGAGCAGTTCTTC. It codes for CASWRVGRDNEQFF.

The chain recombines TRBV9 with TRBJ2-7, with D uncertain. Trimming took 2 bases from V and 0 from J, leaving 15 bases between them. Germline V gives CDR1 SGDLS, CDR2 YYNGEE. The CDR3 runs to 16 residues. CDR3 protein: CASSVGRQTSSYEQYF. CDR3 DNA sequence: TGTGCCAGCAGCGTTGGGCGCCAGACCTCCTCCTACGAGCAGTACTTC.

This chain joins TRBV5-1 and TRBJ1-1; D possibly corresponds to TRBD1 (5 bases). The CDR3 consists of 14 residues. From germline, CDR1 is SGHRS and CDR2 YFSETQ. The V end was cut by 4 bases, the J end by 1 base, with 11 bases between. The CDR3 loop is CASSPEGPNTEAFF. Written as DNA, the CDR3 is TGCGCCAGCAGCCCCGAGGGACCGAACACTGAAGCTTTCTTT. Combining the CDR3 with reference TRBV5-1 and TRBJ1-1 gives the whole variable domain KAGVTQTPRYLIKTRGQQVTLSCSPISGHRSVSWYQQTPGQGLQFLFEYFSETQRNKGNFPGRFSGRQFSNSRSEMNVSTLELGDSALYLCASSPEGPNTEAFFGQGTRLTVV.

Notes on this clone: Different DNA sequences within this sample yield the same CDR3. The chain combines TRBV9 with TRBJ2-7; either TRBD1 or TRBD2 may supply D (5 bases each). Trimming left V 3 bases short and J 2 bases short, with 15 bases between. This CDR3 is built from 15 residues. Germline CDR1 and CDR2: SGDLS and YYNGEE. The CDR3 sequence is CASSATGTGPYEQYF. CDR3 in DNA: TGTGCCAGCAGCGCTACCGGGACGGGACCCTACGAGCAGTACTTC.

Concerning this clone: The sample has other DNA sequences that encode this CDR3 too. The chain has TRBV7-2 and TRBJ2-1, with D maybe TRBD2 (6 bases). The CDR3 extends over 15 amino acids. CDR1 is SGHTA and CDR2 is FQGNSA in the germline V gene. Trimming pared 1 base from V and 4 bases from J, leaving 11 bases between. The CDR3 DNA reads TGTGCCAGCAGCTTAGAGGGCGGGGCTTACAATGAGCAGTTCTTC. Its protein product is CASSLEGGAYNEQFF.

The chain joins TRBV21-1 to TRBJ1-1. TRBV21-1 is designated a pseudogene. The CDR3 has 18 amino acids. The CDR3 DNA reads TGTGCCAGCAGCAAAGAGTGGAAACCCGGGCTGAAGCACACTGAAGCTTTCTTT. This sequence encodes CASSKEWKPGLKHTEAFF.

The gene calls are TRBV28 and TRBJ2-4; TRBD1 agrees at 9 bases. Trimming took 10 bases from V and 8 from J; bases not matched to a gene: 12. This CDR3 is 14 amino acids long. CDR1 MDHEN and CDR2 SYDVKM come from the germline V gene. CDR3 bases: TGTGCCACCCGCCGGGACAGGGACTTGCACATTCAGTACTTC. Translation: CATRRDRDLHIQYF.

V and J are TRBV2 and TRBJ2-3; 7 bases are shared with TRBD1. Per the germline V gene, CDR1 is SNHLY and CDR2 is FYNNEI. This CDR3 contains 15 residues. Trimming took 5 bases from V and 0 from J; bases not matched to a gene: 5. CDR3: CASSSGGSSTDTQYF. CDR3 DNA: TGTGCCAGCAGTTCAGGGGGATCTAGCACAGATACGCAGTATTTT. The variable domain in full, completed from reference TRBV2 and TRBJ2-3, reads EPEVTQTPSHQVTQMGQEVILRCVPISNHLYFYWYRQILGQKVEFLVSFYNNEISEKSEIFDDQFSVERPDGSNFTLKIRSTKLEDSAMYFCASSSGGSSTDTQYFGPGTRLTVL.

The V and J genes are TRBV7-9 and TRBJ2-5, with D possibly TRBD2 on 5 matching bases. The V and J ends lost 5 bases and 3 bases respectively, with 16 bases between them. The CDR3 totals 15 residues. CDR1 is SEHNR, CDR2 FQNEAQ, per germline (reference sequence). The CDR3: CASSLESGGEETQYF. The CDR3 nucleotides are TGTGCCAGCAGCCTCGAGTCTGGAGGTGAAGAGACCCAGTACTTC.

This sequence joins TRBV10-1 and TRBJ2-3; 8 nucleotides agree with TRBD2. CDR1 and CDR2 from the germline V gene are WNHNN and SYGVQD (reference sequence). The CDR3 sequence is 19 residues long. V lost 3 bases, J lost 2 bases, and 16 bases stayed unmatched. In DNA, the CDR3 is TGCGCCAGCAGTGATGGGCCGGGGGTAGCGGGAATTTACACAGATACGCAGTATTTT. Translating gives CASSDGPGVAGIYTDTQYF.

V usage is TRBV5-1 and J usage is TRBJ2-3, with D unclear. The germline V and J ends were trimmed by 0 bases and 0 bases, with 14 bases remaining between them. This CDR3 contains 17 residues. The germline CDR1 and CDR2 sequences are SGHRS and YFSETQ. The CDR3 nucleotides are TGCGCCAGCAGCTTGGACGGGCGGCTAACTAGCACAGATACGCAGTATTTT. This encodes CASSLDGRLTSTDTQYF.

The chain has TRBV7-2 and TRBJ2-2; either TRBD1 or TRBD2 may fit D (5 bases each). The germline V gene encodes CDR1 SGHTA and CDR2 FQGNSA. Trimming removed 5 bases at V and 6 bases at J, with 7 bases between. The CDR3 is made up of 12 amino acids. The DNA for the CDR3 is TGTGCCAGCAGCGAGGGGTCCGGGGAGCTGTTTTTT. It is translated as CASSEGSGELFF.